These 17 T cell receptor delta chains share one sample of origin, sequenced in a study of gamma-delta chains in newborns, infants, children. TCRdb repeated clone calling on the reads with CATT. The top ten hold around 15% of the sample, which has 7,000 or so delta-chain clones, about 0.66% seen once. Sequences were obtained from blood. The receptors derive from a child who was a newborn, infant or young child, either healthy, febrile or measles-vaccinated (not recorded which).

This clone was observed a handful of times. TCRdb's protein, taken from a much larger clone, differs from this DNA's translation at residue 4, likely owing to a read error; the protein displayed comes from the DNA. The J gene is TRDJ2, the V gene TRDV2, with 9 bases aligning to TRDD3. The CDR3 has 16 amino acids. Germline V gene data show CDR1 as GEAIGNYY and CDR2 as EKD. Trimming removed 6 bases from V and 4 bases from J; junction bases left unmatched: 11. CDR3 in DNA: TGTGCCTGTTACTACTCTGGGGGATCTCAGACAGCACAACTCTTCTTT. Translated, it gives CACYYSGGSQTAQLFF.

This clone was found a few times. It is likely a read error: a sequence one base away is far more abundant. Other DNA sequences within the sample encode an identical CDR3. The CDR3 region is CACDALGIRAQLFF. The CDR3 nucleotides are TGTGCCTGTGACGCCTTGGGGATCAGGGCGCAACTCTTCTTT. This rearrangement joins TRDV2 to TRDJ2, with D tentatively TRDD3 (6 bases). V was trimmed by 3 bases and J by 11 bases, leaving 18 bases between them. There are 14 residues in the CDR3. Germline assignment: CDR1 GEAIGNYY and CDR2 EKD.

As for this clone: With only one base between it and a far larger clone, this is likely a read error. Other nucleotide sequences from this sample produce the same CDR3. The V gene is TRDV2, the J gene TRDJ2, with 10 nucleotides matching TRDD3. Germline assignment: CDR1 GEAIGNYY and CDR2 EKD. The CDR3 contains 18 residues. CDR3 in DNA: TGTGCCTGTGACAACTTACTGGGGGATGCATCTTTGACAGCTCAACTCTTCTTT. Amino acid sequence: CACDNLLGDASLTAQLFF.

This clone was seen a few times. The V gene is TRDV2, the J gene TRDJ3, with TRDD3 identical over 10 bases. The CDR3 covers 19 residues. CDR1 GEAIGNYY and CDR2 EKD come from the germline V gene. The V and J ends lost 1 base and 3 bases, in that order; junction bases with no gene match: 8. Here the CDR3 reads CACDTLDGGYLWDTRQMFF. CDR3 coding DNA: TGTGCCTGTGACACTCTCGATGGGGGATACCTCTGGGACACCCGACAGATGTTTTTC.

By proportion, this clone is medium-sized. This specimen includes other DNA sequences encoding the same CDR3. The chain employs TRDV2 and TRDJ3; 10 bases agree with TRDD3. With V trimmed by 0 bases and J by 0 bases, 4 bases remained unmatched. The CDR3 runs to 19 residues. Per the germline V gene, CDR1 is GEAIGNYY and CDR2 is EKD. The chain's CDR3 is CACDTVGGYSSWDTRQMFF. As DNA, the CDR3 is TGTGCCTGTGACACCGTTGGGGGATACAGCTCCTGGGACACCCGACAGATGTTTTTC.

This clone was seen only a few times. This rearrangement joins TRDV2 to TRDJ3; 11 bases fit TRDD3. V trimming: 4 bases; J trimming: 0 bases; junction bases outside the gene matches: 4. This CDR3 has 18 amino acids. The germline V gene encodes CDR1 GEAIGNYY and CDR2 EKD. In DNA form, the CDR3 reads TGTGCCTGTGATGGGGGATACGCGGGCTCCTGGGACACCCGACAGATGTTTTTC. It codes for CACDGGYAGSWDTRQMFF.

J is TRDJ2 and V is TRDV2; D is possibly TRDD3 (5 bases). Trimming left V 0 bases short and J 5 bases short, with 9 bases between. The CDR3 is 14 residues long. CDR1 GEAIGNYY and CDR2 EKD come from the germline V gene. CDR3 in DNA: TGTGCCTGTGACACCCGGGGGGCAACAGCACAACTCTTCTTT. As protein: CACDTRGATAQLFF.

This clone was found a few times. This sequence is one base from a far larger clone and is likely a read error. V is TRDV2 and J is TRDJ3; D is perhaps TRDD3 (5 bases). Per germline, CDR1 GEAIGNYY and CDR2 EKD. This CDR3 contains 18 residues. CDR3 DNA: TGTGCCTGTGACCCCATACGGGGAAGCTCCCGGGACACCCGACAGATGTTTTTC. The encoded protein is CACDPIRGSSRDTRQMFF.

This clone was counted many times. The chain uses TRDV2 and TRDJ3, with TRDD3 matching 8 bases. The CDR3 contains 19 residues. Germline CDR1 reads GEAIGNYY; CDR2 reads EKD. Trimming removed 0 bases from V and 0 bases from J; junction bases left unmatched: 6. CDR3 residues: CACDTVTGGSSWDTRQMFF. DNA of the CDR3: TGTGCCTGTGACACCGTGACTGGGGGGAGCTCCTGGGACACCCGACAGATGTTTTTC.

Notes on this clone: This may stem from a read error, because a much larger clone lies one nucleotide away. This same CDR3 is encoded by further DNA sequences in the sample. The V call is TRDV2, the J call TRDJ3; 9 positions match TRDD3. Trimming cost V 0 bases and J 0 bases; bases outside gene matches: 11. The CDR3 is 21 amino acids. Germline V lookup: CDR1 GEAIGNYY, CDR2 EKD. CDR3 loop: CACDTLLGDPRNSWDTRQMFF. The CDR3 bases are TGTGCCTGTGACACCTTACTGGGGGACCCTAGGAACTCCTGGGACACCCGACAGATGTTTTTC.

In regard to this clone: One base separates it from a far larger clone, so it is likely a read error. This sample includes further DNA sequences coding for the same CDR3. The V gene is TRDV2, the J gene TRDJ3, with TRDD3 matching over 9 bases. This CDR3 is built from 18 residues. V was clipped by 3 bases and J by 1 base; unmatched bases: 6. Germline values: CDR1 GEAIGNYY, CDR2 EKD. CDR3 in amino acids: CACDPWGIGSWDTRQMFF. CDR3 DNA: TGTGCCTGTGACCCCTGGGGGATCGGATCCTGGGACACCCGACAGATGTTTTTC.

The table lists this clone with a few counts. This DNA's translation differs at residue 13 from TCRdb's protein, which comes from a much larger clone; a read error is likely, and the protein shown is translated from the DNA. The CDR3 sequence: CACDAVLGDTWDARQMFF. The CDR3 DNA sequence: TGTGCCTGTGACGCTGTACTGGGGGATACCTGGGACGCCCGACAGATGTTTTTC. The chain employs TRDV2 and TRDJ3; 12 bases map to TRDD3. Germline V gene sequence: CDR1 GEAIGNYY, CDR2 EKD. The CDR3 contains 18 residues.

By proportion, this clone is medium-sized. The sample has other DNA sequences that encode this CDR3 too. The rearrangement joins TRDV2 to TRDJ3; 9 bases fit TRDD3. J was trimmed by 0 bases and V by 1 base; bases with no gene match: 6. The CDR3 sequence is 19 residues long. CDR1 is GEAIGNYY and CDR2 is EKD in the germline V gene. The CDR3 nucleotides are TGTGCCTGTGACACTCTGGGGGATCTGAGCTCCTGGGACACCCGACAGATGTTTTTC. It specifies CACDTLGDLSSWDTRQMFF.

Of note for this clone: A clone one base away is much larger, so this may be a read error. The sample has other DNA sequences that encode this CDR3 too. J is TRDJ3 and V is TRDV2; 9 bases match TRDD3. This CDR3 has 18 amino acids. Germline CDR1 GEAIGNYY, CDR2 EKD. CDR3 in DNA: TGTGCCTGTGACACCGTGGGGGATAGCTCCTGGGACACCCGACAGATGTTCTTC. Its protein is CACDTVGDSSWDTRQMFF.

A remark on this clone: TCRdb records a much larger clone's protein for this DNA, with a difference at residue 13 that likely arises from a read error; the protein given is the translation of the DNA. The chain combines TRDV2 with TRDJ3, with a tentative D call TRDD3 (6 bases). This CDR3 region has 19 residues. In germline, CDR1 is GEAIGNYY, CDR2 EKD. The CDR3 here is CACDTGGHLSSWGTRQMFF. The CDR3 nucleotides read TGTGCCTGTGACACCGGGGGACACCTTAGCTCCTGGGGCACCCGACAGATGTTTTTC.

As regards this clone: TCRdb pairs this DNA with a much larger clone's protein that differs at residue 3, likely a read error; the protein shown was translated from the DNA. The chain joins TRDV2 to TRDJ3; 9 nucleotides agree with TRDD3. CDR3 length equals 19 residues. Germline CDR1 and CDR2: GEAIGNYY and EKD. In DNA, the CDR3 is TGTGCCCGTGACACCGCGTACTGGGGGAGCTCCTGGGACACCCGACAGATGTTTTTC. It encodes CARDTAYWGSSWDTRQMFF.

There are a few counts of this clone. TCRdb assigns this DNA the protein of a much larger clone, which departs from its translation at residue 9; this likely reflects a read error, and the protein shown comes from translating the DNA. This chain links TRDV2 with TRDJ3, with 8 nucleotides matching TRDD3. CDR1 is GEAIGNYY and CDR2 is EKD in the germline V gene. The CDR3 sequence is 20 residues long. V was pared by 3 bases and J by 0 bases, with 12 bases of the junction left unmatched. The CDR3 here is CACDSYWGVSSSWDTRQMFF. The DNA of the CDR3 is TGTGCCTGTGACTCTTACTGGGGGGTCTCTAGCTCCTGGGACACCCGACAGATGTTTTTC.